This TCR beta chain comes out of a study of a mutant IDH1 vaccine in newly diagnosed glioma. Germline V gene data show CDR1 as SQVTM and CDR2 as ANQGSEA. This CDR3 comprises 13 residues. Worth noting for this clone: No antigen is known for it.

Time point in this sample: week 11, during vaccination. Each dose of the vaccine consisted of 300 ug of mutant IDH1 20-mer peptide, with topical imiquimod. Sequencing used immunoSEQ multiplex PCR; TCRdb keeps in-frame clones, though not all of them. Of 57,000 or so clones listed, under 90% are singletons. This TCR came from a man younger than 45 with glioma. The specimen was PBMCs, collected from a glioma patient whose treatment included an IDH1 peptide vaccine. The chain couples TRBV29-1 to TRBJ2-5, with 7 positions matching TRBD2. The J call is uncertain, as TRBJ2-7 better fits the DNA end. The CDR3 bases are TGCAGCGTTGTGGCTAGCGGTTCCTACGAGCAGTACTTC. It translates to CSVVASGSYEQYF.